One and the same sample provided the 3 T cell receptor beta chains below, sequenced in a study of T cells in Graves' hyperthyroidism and ophthalmopathy. What was amplified from RNA transcripts were TCR beta CDR3 regions. HTBI primers were the set used in a first-round RT-PCR of the TCR CDR3. TCRdb processed the multiplex PCR reads anew with MiXCR; each CDR3 protein has one entry. The sample carries 750,000 to 950,000 distinct CDR3 sequences, over 35% recorded once. Sequencing was performed on blood. The receptors derive from a man aged 18 to 29 with Graves' hyperthyroidism.

The chain combines TRBV12-3 or TRBV12-4 with TRBJ2-2; TRBD1 is a possible D gene (6 bases). V lost 6 bases and J lost 6, with 14 bases in between. The CDR3 loop spans 14 amino acids. Written as DNA, the CDR3 is TGTGCCAGCAGCCGCGGACAGAAGGCCGGGGAGCTGTTTTTT. This translates into CASSRGQKAGELFF.

The rearrangement links TRBV29-1 to TRBJ1-5; D perhaps matches TRBD1 (6 bases). The V gene's germline CDR1 is SQVTM and CDR2 ANQGSEA. V lost 4 bases and J 14 bases, leaving 15 bases between the germline ends. CDR3 size: 11 residues. This chain's CDR3 is CSVGGQRTEHF. The CDR3 nucleotides are TGCAGCGTTGGAGGACAGCGTACCGAGCATTTT.

This clonotype was seen repeatedly, ten times or more. This sequence joins TRBV12-3 or TRBV12-4 and TRBJ2-5; D is unresolved. The ends were cut back, 2 bases at V and 2 bases at J, with 6 bases in the middle. This CDR3 has 13 residues. CDR3 region: CASSLQSQETQYF. The CDR3 DNA reads TGTGCCAGCAGTTTACAGAGTCAAGAGACCCAGTACTTC.